These T cell receptor beta chains were read from a single sample in a study of OX40 agonist ivuxolimab in advanced cancers. The table came from immunoSEQ multiplex PCR; TCRdb's copy has only in-frame clones and leaves some out. Of around 26,000 clones in the sample, 79% were seen once. Here the sequenced sample was CD4+ or CD8+ T cells sorted from blood, taken in a trial of the OX40 agonist ivuxolimab. Receptors originate from an adult with an advanced solid tumor such as melanoma, head and neck, liver or kidney cancer. Each CDR3 is given with its conserved first and last residue. D genes are given only for firm matches. Clone sizes are given selectively: once, few, many, or a class where the clone is expanded.

D gene,CDR3 length,V gene,J gene,clone size,CDR3 protein,CDR3 DNA
TRBD2,14,TRBV7-2,TRBJ2-7,.,CASSLAGGGYEQYF,TGTGCCAGCAGCTTAGCCGGGGGAGGGTACGAGCAGTACTTC
.,14,TRBV7-8,TRBJ1-3,.,CASSLRLQGNTIYF,TGTGCCAGCAGCTTAAGGCTACAGGGAAACACCATATATTTT
.,11,TRBV20-1,TRBJ2-7,.,CSALPGYEQYF,TGCAGTGCCCTTCCCGGCTACGAGCAGTACTTC
.,14,TRBV6-6,TRBJ1-2,few,CASSNKGQLYGYTF,TGTGCCAGCAGCAACAAAGGACAGCTCTATGGCTACACCTTC
TRBD1,15,TRBV9,TRBJ1-1,.,CASSDPNRGSTEAFF,TGTGCCAGCAGCGATCCCAACAGGGGGAGCACTGAAGCTTTCTTT
.,13,TRBV11-2,TRBJ2-7,.,CASSPGQTYEQYF,TGTGCCAGCAGCCCTGGACAGACCTACGAGCAGTACTTC
.,15,TRBV28,TRBJ1-3,.,CASSSRAFSGNTIYF,TGTGCCAGCAGTTCTCGGGCCTTCTCTGGAAACACCATATATTTT
.,13,TRBV6-5,TRBJ1-5,few,CASRMASNQPQHF,TGTGCCAGCAGGATGGCAAGCAATCAGCCCCAGCATTTT
.,15,TRBV11-2,TRBJ1-2,once,CASSSPGQSNYGYTF,TGTGCCAGCAGCTCCCCGGGGCAGTCGAACTATGGCTACACCTTC
TRBD1,16,TRBV10-1,TRBJ2-6,.,CASSDGQGPGANVLTF,TGCGCCAGCAGCGACGGACAGGGACCTGGGGCCAACGTCCTGACTTTC
.,14,TRBV5-4,TRBJ2-3,.,CASSKPGAADTQYF,TGTGCCAGCAGTAAACCAGGGGCTGCAGATACGCAGTATTTT
.,17,TRBV5-4,TRBJ2-3,few,CASSLQRATPSTDTQYF,TGTGCCAGCAGCCTACAGCGGGCCACCCCTAGCACAGATACGCAGTATTTT
TRBD1,13,TRBV6-5,TRBJ1-2,few,CATTRDRAYGYTF,TGTGCCACGACTCGGGACAGGGCCTATGGCTACACCTTC
TRBD1,13,TRBV6-5,TRBJ1-1,.,CASRAAGGTEAFF,TGTGCCAGCAGGGCCGCAGGGGGCACTGAAGCTTTCTTT
.,17,TRBV5-6,TRBJ1-1,.,CASRSNKGVFLDTEAFF,TGTGCCAGCAGGAGTAATAAGGGCGTCTTTTTGGACACTGAAGCTTTCTTT
TRBD2,13,TRBV30,TRBJ2-5,.,CARAGTSGETQYF,TGTGCCAGGGCTGGGACTAGCGGAGAGACCCAGTACTTC
TRBD1,15,TRBV5-1,TRBJ1-1,.,CASSSAGGGFTEAFF,TGCGCCAGCAGCTCGGCAGGGGGTGGGTTTACTGAAGCTTTCTTT
.,13,TRBV6-5,TRBJ2-7,.,CASSYRSSYEQYF,TGTGCCAGCAGTTACCGTTCCTCCTACGAGCAGTACTTC
.,13,TRBV27,TRBJ2-7,.,CASSLEGTYEQYF,TGTGCCAGCAGTTTGGAGGGAACCTACGAGCAGTACTTC
.,14,TRBV2,TRBJ2-2,.,CASSEARNTGELFF,TGTGCCAGCAGTGAAGCGCGTAACACCGGGGAGCTGTTTTTT
.,13,TRBV30,TRBJ2-1,once,CAWSPDSYNEQFF,TGTGCCTGGAGCCCTGACTCCTACAATGAGCAGTTCTTC
.,20,TRBV7-8,TRBJ2-7,.,CASSLAAPLRLPRASYEQYF,TGTGCCAGCAGCTTAGCCGCCCCTTTACGTCTACCACGGGCCTCCTACGAGCAGTACTTC
.,16,TRBV2,TRBJ2-7,.,CASSEYGITNLYEQYF,TGTGCCAGCAGTGAGTATGGGATCACGAACCTGTACGAGCAGTACTTC
.,13,TRBV4-1,TRBJ1-5,.,CASSQGGSQPQHF,TGCGCCAGCAGCCAAGGTGGCAGCCAGCCCCAGCATTTT
.,14,TRBV5-1,TRBJ2-7,.,CASSLERGSDEQYF,TGCGCCAGCAGCTTGGAAAGAGGATCGGACGAGCAGTACTTC
.,16,TRBV30,TRBJ2-3,.,CAWSSSNSQSTDTQYF,TGTGCCTGGAGTAGTAGTAATAGCCAGAGCACAGATACGCAGTATTTT
.,15,TRBV9,TRBJ2-3,.,CASSVVADPTDTQYF,TGTGCCAGCAGCGTAGTAGCGGACCCGACAGATACGCAGTATTTT
.,17,TRBV4-1,TRBJ2-3,.,CASSQDVQGFRADTQYF,TGCGCCAGCAGCCAGGACGTGCAGGGGTTTAGAGCAGATACGCAGTATTTT
TRBD1,14,TRBV5-1,TRBJ2-7,.,CASSSLTGSYEQYF,TGCGCCAGCAGCAGCCTGACAGGGTCCTACGAGCAGTACTTC
TRBD2,16,TRBV6-5,TRBJ2-1,.,CASSYLAGGSYNEQFF,TGTGCCAGCAGTTACTTAGCGGGGGGCTCCTACAATGAGCAGTTCTTC
.,14,TRBV19,TRBJ1-2,.,CASSRLGVGYGYTF,TGTGCCAGTAGTAGGCTGGGGGTGGGGTATGGCTACACCTTC
TRBD2,15,TRBV4-1,TRBJ2-5,.,CASSRVAGDQETQYF,TGCGCCAGCAGCCGGGTAGCGGGGGACCAAGAGACCCAGTACTTC
.,16,TRBV11-3,TRBJ1-1,.,CASSLGPGEVETEAFF,TGTGCCAGCAGCTTAGGACCAGGGGAGGTTGAGACTGAAGCTTTCTTT
.,14,TRBV5-6,TRBJ2-1,.,CASSLGQYYNEQFF,TGTGCCAGCAGCTTGGGGCAGTACTACAATGAGCAGTTCTTC
.,17,TRBV6-4,TRBJ2-1,.,CASSDSWTYRITDEQFF,TGTGCCAGCAGTGATTCTTGGACATACCGGATCACCGATGAGCAGTTCTTC
.,14,TRBV5-6,TRBJ1-1,.,CASATREVNTEAFF,TGTGCCAGCGCGACGAGAGAAGTGAACACTGAAGCTTTCTTT
.,18,TRBV4-2,TRBJ2-7,.,CASSQDPWGRRSSYEQYF,TGTGCCAGCAGCCAAGATCCGTGGGGGCGCCGGAGCTCCTACGAGCAGTACTTC
.,13,TRBV7-2,TRBJ1-1,.,CASSLDQKGDAFF,TGTGCCAGCAGCTTAGATCAAAAAGGGGACGCTTTCTTT